The rows below give T cell receptor beta chains drawn from one sample of a study of blood T cell repertoires in COVID-19. Only in-frame clones appear in the TCRdb table, and some are missing; sequencing was by immunoSEQ multiplex PCR. The data show approximately 75,000 clones, 75% to 95% seen once. The material sequenced was peripheral blood. Every receptor here comes from a human donor in a cohort sampled during active COVID-19. CDR3s include the opening cysteine and the closing phenylalanine or tryptophan. Fields, in order: D gene, clone size, V gene, J gene, CDR3 DNA, CDR3 protein. D genes are given only for firm matches. Expanded clones are given a class, and other clones once, few, many or no size at all.

d_gene: TRBD1
abundance: NA
v_gene: TRBV2
j_gene: TRBJ1-5
CDR3nt: TGTGCCAGCAGGCCGGACAGGGGGCATCAGCCCCAGCATTTT
CDR3aa: CASRPDRGHQPQHF

d_gene: TRBD1
abundance: few
v_gene: TRBV7-2
j_gene: TRBJ2-7
CDR3nt: TGTGCCAGCAGCCGGGGACAGGGGACCTACGAGCAGTACTTC
CDR3aa: CASSRGQGTYEQYF

d_gene: TRBD1
abundance: NA
v_gene: TRBV5-1
j_gene: TRBJ2-3
CDR3nt: TGCGCCAGCAGTAGACAGGGCGGGACAGATACGCAGTATTTT
CDR3aa: CASSRQGGTDTQYF

d_gene: NA
abundance: NA
v_gene: TRBV29-1
j_gene: TRBJ2-3
CDR3nt: TGCAGCGTCCGCGGGTACGATACGCAGTATTTT
CDR3aa: CSVRGYDTQYF

d_gene: TRBD1
abundance: NA
v_gene: TRBV3-1/TRBV3-2
j_gene: TRBJ2-6
CDR3nt: TGTGCCAGCAGCCGAAACAGGGGAGCGCTCTCTGGGGCCAACGTCCTGACTTTC
CDR3aa: CASSRNRGALSGANVLTF

d_gene: NA
abundance: NA
v_gene: TRBV28
j_gene: TRBJ2-7
CDR3nt: TGTGCCAGCAGCCGCGCCTACGAGCAGTACTTC
CDR3aa: CASSRAYEQYF

d_gene: TRBD2
abundance: NA
v_gene: TRBV9
j_gene: TRBJ2-5
CDR3nt: TGTGCCAGCAGCGTAGGGCCCGGGACTAGCGGTCCTATGATTGGTGCCCCGGGGGAGACCCAGTACTTC
CDR3aa: CASSVGPGTSGPMIGAPGETQYF

d_gene: NA
abundance: NA
v_gene: TRBV19
j_gene: TRBJ1-2
CDR3nt: TGTGCCAGTAGTTTCGCAGGGGCCAAAAACTATGGCTACACCTTC
CDR3aa: CASSFAGAKNYGYTF

d_gene: NA
abundance: NA
v_gene: TRBV5-3
j_gene: TRBJ1-2
CDR3nt: TGTGCCAGAAGCCCGGGGGGGCGGGGAAGATATGGCTACACCTTC
CDR3aa: CARSPGGRGRYGYTF

d_gene: TRBD1
abundance: once
v_gene: TRBV19
j_gene: TRBJ1-5
CDR3nt: TGTGCCAGTAGTGATCCTGGGGCAGGGGGAAATCAGCCCCAGCATTTT
CDR3aa: CASSDPGAGGNQPQHF

d_gene: TRBD1
abundance: NA
v_gene: TRBV5-6
j_gene: TRBJ2-5
CDR3nt: TGTGCCAGCAGCGTGACAGGGGGGGAGACCCAGTACTTC
CDR3aa: CASSVTGGETQYF

d_gene: NA
abundance: NA
v_gene: TRBV19
j_gene: TRBJ2-7
CDR3nt: TGTGCCAGTAGTATAGTTGGCAGTAGCACCTACGAGCAGTACTTC
CDR3aa: CASSIVGSSTYEQYF

d_gene: NA
abundance: NA
v_gene: TRBV7-9
j_gene: TRBJ2-7
CDR3nt: TGTGCCAGCAGCCCCCTTGGGGCGAATTTCTACGAGCAGTACTTC
CDR3aa: CASSPLGANFYEQYF

d_gene: NA
abundance: once
v_gene: TRBV6-5
j_gene: TRBJ1-2
CDR3nt: TGTGCCAGCAGTTACCCTACGGGTGGCTACACCTTC
CDR3aa: CASSYPTGGYTF

d_gene: NA
abundance: NA
v_gene: TRBV2
j_gene: TRBJ2-3
CDR3nt: TGTGCCAGCAGTGAAGTTGTTAGCCGCACAGATACGCAGTATTTT
CDR3aa: CASSEVVSRTDTQYF

d_gene: NA
abundance: NA
v_gene: TRBV5-1
j_gene: TRBJ2-1
CDR3nt: TGCGCCAGCAGCCCACCAATCCAGTCGTACAATGAGCAGTTCTTC
CDR3aa: CASSPPIQSYNEQFF

d_gene: NA
abundance: NA
v_gene: TRBV12-3/TRBV12-4
j_gene: TRBJ2-5
CDR3nt: TGTGCCAGCAGTCCAACAGGGCAGACCCAGTACTTC
CDR3aa: CASSPTGQTQYF

d_gene: TRBD1
abundance: once
v_gene: TRBV11-3
j_gene: TRBJ2-5
CDR3nt: TGTGCCAGCAGCCCAGGACAGGGATCAATGGAGACCCAGTACTTC
CDR3aa: CASSPGQGSMETQYF

d_gene: TRBD2
abundance: NA
v_gene: TRBV4-3
j_gene: TRBJ2-3
CDR3nt: TGCGCCAGCAGCCAAAATTGGGCGGGGGTAGGCGATACGCAGTATTTT
CDR3aa: CASSQNWAGVGDTQYF

d_gene: TRBD2
abundance: NA
v_gene: TRBV6-4
j_gene: TRBJ2-1
CDR3nt: TGTGCCAGCAGAGAACCATCCGGGACTAGCGTGTTCTTC
CDR3aa: CASREPSGTSVFF

d_gene: TRBD2
abundance: NA
v_gene: TRBV9
j_gene: TRBJ2-3
CDR3nt: TGTGCCAGCAGCCCCCAAAAGGGGCGGGGGGGCACAGATACGCAGTATTTT
CDR3aa: CASSPQKGRGGTDTQYF

d_gene: NA
abundance: NA
v_gene: TRBV19
j_gene: TRBJ1-2
CDR3nt: TGTGCCAGTAGTATAGTGGGGCCCTATGGCTACACCTTC
CDR3aa: CASSIVGPYGYTF

d_gene: NA
abundance: NA
v_gene: TRBV5-1
j_gene: TRBJ2-2
CDR3nt: TGCGCCAGCAGCCGAAAAGAAGGGACTGCCGCGAACACCGGGGAGCTGTTTTTT
CDR3aa: CASSRKEGTAANTGELFF

d_gene: TRBD1
abundance: NA
v_gene: TRBV3-1/TRBV3-2
j_gene: TRBJ1-3
CDR3nt: TGTGCCAGCAGCCAAGGACAGGGTTTATCTGGAAACACCATATATTTT
CDR3aa: CASSQGQGLSGNTIYF

d_gene: NA
abundance: NA
v_gene: TRBV12-3/TRBV12-4
j_gene: TRBJ1-4
CDR3nt: TGTGCCAGCAGTACACAAAGAGGAAAACTGTTTTTT
CDR3aa: CASSTQRGKLFF

d_gene: TRBD2
abundance: NA
v_gene: TRBV28
j_gene: TRBJ2-5
CDR3nt: TGTGCCAGCAGTTTTAGTCGGCGGGGGATTCCGGAGACCCAGTACTTC
CDR3aa: CASSFSRRGIPETQYF

d_gene: NA
abundance: NA
v_gene: TRBV30
j_gene: TRBJ1-2
CDR3nt: TGTGCCTGGAGCGGTAACTATGGCTACACCTTC
CDR3aa: CAWSGNYGYTF

d_gene: TRBD1
abundance: once
v_gene: TRBV30
j_gene: TRBJ1-4
CDR3nt: TGTGCCTGGGAAACAGGGGATGAAAAACTGTTTTTT
CDR3aa: CAWETGDEKLFF

d_gene: NA
abundance: few
v_gene: TRBV10-1
j_gene: TRBJ1-2
CDR3nt: TGCGCCAGCTGGAGATGTGGCTACACCTTC
CDR3aa: CASWRCGYTF